This T cell receptor beta chain was documented in a study of T cell responses to AZD1222 COVID-19 vaccine. V dropped 4 bases and J dropped 7; count of bases not matched to a gene: 5. The CDR3 is 13 amino acids. Germline CDR1 is MNHEY and CDR2 is SVGAGI. Assay used: immunoSEQ multiplex PCR; TCRdb lists only in-frame clones, some missing. The sample has roughly 180,000 clones; roughly nine tenths are singletons. This receptor was taken from an adult who received the AZD1222 COVID-19 vaccine. This chain joins TRBV6-5 and TRBJ1-2; 8 bases fit TRBD1. The source was peripheral blood, collected 28 days after the second AZD1222 dose. DNA of the CDR3: TGTGCCAGCAGTTCGACAGGGGAGGTTGGCTACACCTTC. Amino acid sequence: CASSSTGEVGYTF.